The clone carrying this TCR beta chain was observed at least ten times. Its specificity is not known. The entry originates in a study of HIV-infected patients and healthy controls. Study observations and caveats: When repertoires were size-matched, rare events in HIV-infected data became overweighted. HLA types of the donors remained undetermined.

The repertoire came from unfractionated whole blood and reflected all unsorted peripheral T cells. Germline V CDR1 and CDR2: MNHNY, SVGAGI (reference sequence). CDR3 length: 13 amino acids. Trimming removed 7 bases from V and 4 bases from J, with 13 bases in between. Reverse transcription used 450 to 650 ng RNA and constant-region primers for alpha and beta. Separate chain-specific third strand synthesis with multiplexing indices produced the alpha and beta libraries. TCRdb used MiXCR to reprocess the 5' RACE reads, holding one entry per CDR3 protein. This table holds about 13,000 distinct CDR3 sequences, roughly a tenth found once.

This receptor was identified in an adult in good health. The chain combines TRBV6-6 with TRBJ1-1; D might be TRBD1 (6 bases). The sequencing input was blood. CDR3 region: CASTQWGLTEAFF. CDR3 coding DNA: TGTGCCAGCACCCAGTGGGGGCTCACTGAAGCTTTCTTT.